Here is one T cell receptor (beta chain) with its context. Its cognate antigen is unknown. V was trimmed by 2 bases and J by 0 bases, leaving 8 bases between them. The CDR3 has 15 amino acids. The germline V gene encodes CDR1 MGHDK and CDR2 SYGVNS. This entry is derived from a study of vaccination and CD4 T cells after COVID-19. On the study more broadly: Participants were administered two doses of either the BNT162b2 or the mRNA-1273 vaccine. Typically, post-vaccine samples were obtained a median about 79 days after dose two, within a range of 14 to 241.

Sequenced with the Oncomine TCR Beta short-read assay was DNA taken from cultured CD4+ T cells. TCRdb processed the PCR reads anew with MiXCR; each CDR3 protein has one entry. The data show over 15,000 distinct CDR3 sequences, 36% seen once. Treatment meaning: approximately 9-day PBMC culture with coronavirus spike peptide pools or control peptides (ViraFEST assay). The ViraFEST method relied on peptide pools to expand antigen-specific T cells, followed by TCR sequencing. Sequencing was performed on CD4+ T cells from blood, cultured in vitro, taken before SARS-CoV-2 vaccination. The sequence derives from a human donor who received a COVID-19 vaccine. The chain uses TRBV25-1 and TRBJ1-3; D ambiguous. CDR3 protein: CASSEDINSGNTIYF. The CDR3 bases are TGTGCCAGCAGTGAAGACATTAACTCTGGAAACACCATATATTTT.